These 14 T cell receptor beta chains originate from one sample sequenced in a study of blood T cell repertoires in COVID-19. Here immunoSEQ multiplex PCR was the method, and the copy in TCRdb shows in-frame clones only, minus some. The table shows 110,000 or so clones, with roughly 80% occurring only once. Sequencing was done on a sample of peripheral blood. All receptors come from a man aged 50-59 years with acute or convalescent COVID-19.

V is TRBV7-2 and J is TRBJ2-3; 12 bases align to TRBD2. The length of the CDR3 is 15 residues. With 1 base clipped from V and 7 bases from J, the junction kept 3 bases outside the gene matches. Germline CDR1 SGHTA, CDR2 FQGNSA. CDR3 protein: CASSLGLAGVNTQYF. CDR3 coding DNA: TGTGCCAGCAGCTTAGGACTAGCGGGGGTTAATACGCAGTATTTT.

V and J are TRBV5-5 and TRBJ2-7; TRBD2 matches at 8 bases. The germline V gene encodes CDR1 SGHKS and CDR2 YYEKEE (reference sequence). The ends lost 0 bases at V and 4 bases at J; junction bases unmatched: 3. CDR3 size: 14 residues. In nucleotides, the CDR3 is TGTGCCAGCAGCTTGGGAGCGGGAGATTACGAGCAGTACTTC. This gives the protein CASSLGAGDYEQYF.

V usage is TRBV5-8 and J usage is TRBJ1-2; TRBD1 aligns across 9 bases. Looked up from germline, CDR1 is SGHTS and CDR2 is YDEGEE. V trimming: 5 bases; J trimming: 7 bases; junction bases outside the gene matches: 12. This CDR3 is built from 15 residues. CDR3 DNA: TGTGCCAGCAGATCTGGCGGACAGGGGACATTTGGCTACACCTTC. The encoded protein is CASRSGGQGTFGYTF.

The chain recombines TRBV9 with TRBJ2-2; possibly TRBD2 for D (5 bases). V lost 4 bases to trimming and J lost 5 bases, with 12 bases between them. Per the germline V gene, CDR1 is SGDLS and CDR2 is YYNGEE. The CDR3 runs to 14 residues. CDR3 amino acids: CASSPPRATGELFF. For the CDR3, the DNA is TGTGCCAGCAGCCCTCCGAGGGCGACCGGGGAGCTGTTTTTT. Full variable domain (outside the CDR3, taken from reference TRBV9 and TRBJ2-2): DSGVTQTPKHLITATGQRVTLRCSPRSGDLSVYWYQQSLDQGLQFLIQYYNGEERAKGNILERFSAQQFPDLHSELNLSSLELGDSALYFCASSPPRATGELFFGEGSRLTVL.

This sequence joins TRBV6-5 and TRBJ2-3, with 11 positions matching TRBD2. In germline, CDR1 is MNHEY, CDR2 SVGAGI. The CDR3 has 14 residues. V lost 7 bases, J lost 1 base, and 1 base stayed unmatched. CDR3: CASKGLAGTDTQYF. DNA for the CDR3: TGTGCCAGCAAGGGACTAGCGGGCACAGATACGCAGTATTTT.

J is TRBJ1-3 and V is TRBV6-1, with a weak D call TRBD1 (5 bases). CDR3 size: 17 residues. V shed 2 bases and J shed 0 bases, with 14 bases lying between them. Germline assignment: CDR1 MNHNS and CDR2 SASEGT. The CDR3 region is CASSENGHSDSGNTIYF. DNA of the CDR3: TGTGCCAGCAGTGAAAATGGACACAGCGACTCTGGAAACACCATATATTTT.

This clone was seen only a few times. This chain joins TRBV7-9 and TRBJ2-5, with 7 bases identical to TRBD2. The germline V gene encodes CDR1 SEHNR and CDR2 FQNEAQ (reference sequence). With V trimmed by 8 bases and J by 7 bases, 4 bases remained unmatched. This CDR3 contains 11 residues. The CDR3, as DNA: TGTGCCAGCGCTGGGGGGGGGACCCAGTACTTC. Amino acids: CASAGGGTQYF.

The chain carries TRBV7-9 and TRBJ2-5; D might be TRBD1 (5 bases). V lost 3 bases and J lost 0, with 11 bases in between. Germline V gene sequence: CDR1 SEHNR, CDR2 FQNEAQ (reference sequence). CDR3 length equals 15 residues. CDR3 sequence reads: CASSFQGGYQETQYF. The CDR3 region has the DNA TGTGCCAGCAGCTTCCAGGGTGGGTACCAAGAGACCCAGTACTTC.

For this clone: One end of the junction does not line up with germline, which may come from a read error. This rearrangement joins TRBV6-5 to TRBJ2-7; D is uncertain. Germline V gene lookup returns CDR1 MNHEY and CDR2 SVGAGI. The CDR3 runs to 15 residues. DNA for the CDR3: TGTGCCAGCAGTGACTCAGTGGCCCAGTGGTACGAGCAGTACTTC. Translation gives CASSDSVAQWYEQYF.

V is TRBV7-9 and J is TRBJ1-1; TRBD1 matches 7 bases. The CDR3 is made up of 18 amino acids. CDR1 is SEHNR and CDR2 is FQNEAQ in the germline V gene (reference sequence). The V and J ends lost 3 bases and 1 base, in that order; junction bases with no gene match: 14. CDR3 in DNA: TGTGCCAGCAGCTTCTACCAGGTTGCGGGACAGAAGAACACTGAAGCTTTCTTT. It translates to CASSFYQVAGQKNTEAFF.

This chain connects TRBV10-3 to TRBJ2-3; 9 nucleotides match TRBD1. The J segment lost 3 bases and the V segment lost 5 bases, leaving 18 bases of the junction unmatched. The CDR3 covers 19 residues. From germline, CDR1 is ENHRY and CDR2 SYGVKD. CDR3 sequence reads: CAISTVPGQGRGVTDTQYF. The DNA for the CDR3 is TGTGCCATCAGTACAGTCCCGGGACAGGGTAGGGGGGTAACAGATACGCAGTATTTT.

This clone was recorded only once. The chain links TRBV6-6 to TRBJ2-4; tentative D call: TRBD1 (5 bases). Germline V gene sequence: CDR1 MNHNY, CDR2 SVGAGI (reference sequence). V was clipped by 0 bases and J by 5 bases, with 5 bases between them. This CDR3 is built from 13 residues. CDR3 in DNA: TGTGCCAGCAGTTACTCGGGGCAAAACATTCAGTACTTC. Amino acids: CASSYSGQNIQYF.

This clone turned up a few times. The gene calls are TRBV4-1 and TRBJ1-4; no definite D call. V was trimmed by 0 bases and J by 8 bases, leaving 13 bases between them. The germline CDR1 and CDR2 sequences are MGHRA and YSYEKL. This CDR3 has 15 amino acids. The CDR3 is CASSQDSGIWEKLFF. DNA of the CDR3: TGCGCCAGCAGCCAAGATTCGGGAATTTGGGAAAAACTGTTTTTT.

This clone turned up a few times. The rearrangement joins TRBV19 to TRBJ1-1, with TRBD1 matching over 11 bases. J was trimmed by 1 base and V by 7 bases; bases with no gene match: 8. This CDR3 comprises 16 residues. In germline, CDR1 is LNHDA, CDR2 SQIVND (reference sequence). CDR3 sequence reads: CASTPDRGLGNTEAFF. DNA for the CDR3: TGTGCCAGTACCCCGGACAGGGGGCTCGGGAACACTGAAGCTTTCTTT.